This TCR beta chain stems from a study of identical twins. TCRdb reprocessed the 5' RACE reads with MiXCR, giving one entry per CDR3 protein. The table includes 540,000 or so distinct CDR3 sequences, around 22% detected once. Study results and caveats: Models underestimated out-of-frame TCR alpha sharing in monozygotic twins.

The CDR3 totals 17 residues. Germline loops: CDR1 MDHEN, CDR2 SYDVKM. The trim removed 2 bases at V and 1 base at J, leaving 9 bases unmatched. About this clonotype itself: Its antigen is unknown.

This sample also belongs to another study, concerning yellow fever vaccine responses in identical twins.

The sample comprised CD4+ T cells sorted from blood. The rearrangement joins TRBV28 to TRBJ2-3, with TRBD2 matching 7 bases. This receptor was identified in a woman younger than 30 in good health. DNA of the CDR3: TGTGCCAGCAGTTTAAATAGCGGGCTAGCCGGCACAGATACGCAGTATTTT. It yields the protein CASSLNSGLAGTDTQYF.